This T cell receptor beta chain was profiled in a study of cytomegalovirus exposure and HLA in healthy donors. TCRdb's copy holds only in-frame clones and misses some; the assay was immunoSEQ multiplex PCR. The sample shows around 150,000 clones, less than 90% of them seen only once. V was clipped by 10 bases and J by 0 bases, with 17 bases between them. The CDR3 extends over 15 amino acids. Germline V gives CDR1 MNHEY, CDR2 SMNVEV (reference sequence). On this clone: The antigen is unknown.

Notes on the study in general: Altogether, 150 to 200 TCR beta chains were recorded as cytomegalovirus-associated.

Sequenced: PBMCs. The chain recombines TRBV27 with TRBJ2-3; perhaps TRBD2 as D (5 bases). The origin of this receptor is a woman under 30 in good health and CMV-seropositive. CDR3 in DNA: TGTGCCACCCGTCCGGCGGGCAAAAGCACAGATACGCAGTATTTT. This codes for CATRPAGKSTDTQYF.